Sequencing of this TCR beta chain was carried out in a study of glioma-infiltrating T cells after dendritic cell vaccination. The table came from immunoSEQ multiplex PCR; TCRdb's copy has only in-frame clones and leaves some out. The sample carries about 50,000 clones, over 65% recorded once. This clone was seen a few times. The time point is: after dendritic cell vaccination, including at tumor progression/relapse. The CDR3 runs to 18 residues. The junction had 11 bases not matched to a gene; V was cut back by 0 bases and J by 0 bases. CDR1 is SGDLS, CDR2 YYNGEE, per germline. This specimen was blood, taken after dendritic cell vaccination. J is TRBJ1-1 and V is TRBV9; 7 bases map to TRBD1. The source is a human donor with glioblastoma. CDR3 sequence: CASSVGGATGLMNTEAFF. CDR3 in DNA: TGTGCCAGCAGCGTAGGGGGGGCGACAGGGCTCATGAACACTGAAGCTTTCTTT.